This T cell receptor beta chain derives from a study of shared clonotypes between healthy human individuals. Overall study context: The donors, a couple of women and a few men, were aged 18 to 49.

Deletions cut 8 bases from V and 6 bases from J, with 13 bases between. This CDR3 spans 12 amino acids. Germline assignment: CDR1 KGHSH and CDR2 LQKENI. The protocol was immunoSEQ multiplex PCR, while the TCRdb copy is restricted to in-frame clones and leaves out a portion. The data hold under 1,100,000 clones, with about 70% observed a single time. The receptor was isolated from a man between 18 and 35 years old in good health. V and J are TRBV18 and TRBJ1-1, with D possibly TRBD1 on 5 matching bases. Material for sequencing was memory CD4+ T cells sorted from blood. Subset reported: CD45RA-negative fraction. CDR3 DNA sequence: TGTGCCAGCCGACAGCTCAGGGCTGAAGCTTTCTTT. This codes for CASRQLRAEAFF.